What follows are 30 T cell receptor beta chains derived from one specimen sequenced in a study of T cell repertoires in ileal Crohn's disease (dated by TCRdb to about 2019). The library was built by means of the immunoSEQ multiplex PCR assay. TCRdb obtained this table from immuneACCESS and retained in-frame rearrangements with V and J assigned. These tables miss some clones; where compared with another copy, unresolved V genes account for less than half of the shortfall, and the remainder is unexplained. The sample records 9,500 to 10,000 clones, just over 75% of which are singletons. 25% of the sample is held by the ten biggest clonotypes. The sample comprised ileal tissue. The receptors were gathered from an adult with Crohn's disease.

The V gene is TRBV10-1, the J gene TRBJ2-1, with 14 bases aligning to TRBD2. V shed 5 bases, J shed 10 bases, and the junction held 7 bases outside the gene matches. Germline V gives CDR1 WNHNN, CDR2 SYGVQD (reference sequence). The CDR3 length is 15 residues. CDR3 loop: CASSRGLAGAKEQFF. For the CDR3, the DNA is TGCGCCAGCAGTAGGGGACTAGCGGGAGCGAAGGAGCAGTTCTTC.

The chain recombines TRBV2 with TRBJ2-5; 10 positions match TRBD2. Germline CDR1 reads SNHLY; CDR2 reads FYNNEI. The V segment lost 4 bases and the J segment 5 bases; nucleotides outside the gene matches: 7. This CDR3 is 15 amino acids long. Here the CDR3 reads CASSALAGASETQYF. For the CDR3, the DNA is TGTGCCAGCAGTGCTCTAGCGGGGGCATCGGAGACCCAGTACTTC.

J is TRBJ1-5 and V is TRBV19; the D gene is possibly TRBD1 (6 bases). Trimming left V 3 bases short and J 3 bases short, with 12 bases between. Germline V gene sequence: CDR1 LNHDA, CDR2 SQIVND (reference sequence). The CDR3 runs to 15 residues. CDR3 coding DNA: TGTGCCAGTAGTATGACCCACAGGGACAATCAGCCCCAGCATTTT. Translated, it gives CASSMTHRDNQPQHF.

This chain uses TRBV27 with TRBJ1-1; the match to TRBD1 covers 7 bases. Germline V CDR1 and CDR2: MNHEY, SMNVEV (reference sequence). This CDR3 region has 15 residues. Germline trimming cut 5 bases from V and 5 bases from J; bases unmatched to any gene: 11. The CDR3 DNA reads as TGTGCCAGCAGTCACCCACAGGGGCGGGGAACTGAAGCTTTCTTT. As protein: CASSHPQGRGTEAFF.

This chain links TRBV6-1 with TRBJ1-2; D perhaps matches TRBD1 (5 bases). Between the trimmed V and J ends, which lost 3 bases and 8 bases, there was a span of 13 bases. CDR1 MNHNS and CDR2 SASEGT come from the germline V gene. CDR3 length: 13 residues. The CDR3 loop reads CASSDRGNGGYTF. The CDR3, as DNA: TGTGCCAGCAGTGATCGGGGGAATGGAGGCTACACCTTC.

This chain links TRBV6-5 with TRBJ1-6; D is uncertain. V shed 1 base and J shed 8 bases, with 12 bases lying between them. The CDR3 runs to 15 residues. Germline V gene data show CDR1 as MNHEY and CDR2 as SVGAGI. The DNA of the CDR3 is TGTGCCAGCAGTTACTTAGAGGGCCCGGATTCACCCCTCCACTTT. Translating it yields CASSYLEGPDSPLHF.

The chain carries TRBV9 and TRBJ1-5; tentative D call: TRBD1 (6 bases). Germline CDR1 and CDR2: SGDLS and YYNGEE. This CDR3 is built from 14 residues. V shed 2 bases and J shed 3 bases, with 9 bases lying between them. CDR3 nucleotides: TGTGCCAGCAGCGTGGGACAATCCAATCAGCCCCAGCATTTT. It specifies CASSVGQSNQPQHF.

By share, this clone ranks as hyperexpanded. The V gene is TRBV19, the J gene TRBJ1-2; no definite D call. Looked up from germline, CDR1 is LNHDA and CDR2 is SQIVND (reference sequence). The CDR3 sequence is 14 residues long. V was cut by 0 bases and J by 6 bases, with 11 bases left in between. CDR3 DNA sequence: TGTGCCAGTAGTATAGAATCCTCAGCGGATGGCTACACCTTC. This translates into CASSIESSADGYTF.

As to this clone: The germline gene is not matched at one end of the junction; a read error may be the cause. J is TRBJ2-5 and V is TRBV7-7; 12 bases match TRBD2. The CDR3 runs to 16 residues. From germline, CDR1 is SSHAT and CDR2 FNYEAQ (reference sequence). The CDR3 coding sequence is TGTGCTAGCAGCGTAAACGGACTAGCGGGGCTAGAGACCCAGTACTTC. Translated: CASSVNGLAGLETQYF.

This sequence joins TRBV5-1 and TRBJ2-2; possible D gene TRBD2, 5 bases. CDR1 and CDR2 from the germline V gene are SGHRS and YFSETQ. This CDR3 has 20 residues. Trimming removed 2 bases at V and 4 bases at J, with 27 bases between. The CDR3 DNA reads TGCGCCAGCAGCTTTGGACTTGGGATGCTGAGCGGATCTCCCACCGGGGAGCTGTTTTTT. Its protein is CASSFGLGMLSGSPTGELFF.

The chain uses TRBV27 and TRBJ1-2; possible D gene TRBD1, 6 bases. Germline V CDR1 and CDR2: MNHEY, SMNVEV (reference sequence). CDR3 length equals 14 residues. Trimming shortened V by 6 bases and J by 7 bases, and 18 bases separated the two germline ends. The CDR3 is CASRPSGDRGGYTF. The DNA for the CDR3 is TGTGCCAGCAGACCGTCAGGGGATCGAGGTGGCTACACCTTC.

The chain couples TRBV29-1 to TRBJ1-2; 7 bases agree with TRBD1. This CDR3 comprises 15 residues. With 7 bases clipped from V and 0 bases from J, the junction kept 11 bases outside the gene matches. In germline, CDR1 is SQVTM, CDR2 ANQGSEA. The CDR3 here is CSGTLRDSSNYGYTF. In DNA, the CDR3 is TGCAGCGGTACCCTCCGGGACAGCTCTAACTATGGCTACACCTTC.

V and J are TRBV7-2 and TRBJ1-5; a possible D gene is TRBD1 (6 bases). CDR3 length equals 15 residues. V gave up 1 base and J gave up 7 bases, with 14 bases separating them. In germline, CDR1 is SGHTA, CDR2 FQGNSA. This CDR3 reads CASSLEAGVLQPQHF. The DNA of the CDR3 is TGTGCCAGCAGCTTAGAGGCAGGGGTCCTACAGCCCCAGCATTTT.

This chain uses TRBV25-1 with TRBJ1-3; D remains unclear. This CDR3 contains 17 residues. V gave up 4 bases and J gave up 0 bases, with 16 bases separating them. CDR1 MGHDK and CDR2 SYGVNS come from the germline V gene. The CDR3 sequence is CASSAPGWRHSGNTIYF. CDR3 nucleotide sequence: TGTGCCAGCAGTGCCCCGGGGTGGCGGCACTCTGGAAACACCATATATTTT.

This chain joins TRBV6-6 and TRBJ2-7, with 11 nucleotides matching TRBD2. The junction had 0 bases not matched to a gene; V was cut back by 6 bases and J by 5 bases. The CDR3 runs 12 residues. CDR1 MNHNY and CDR2 SVGAGI come from the germline V gene (reference sequence). This CDR3 reads CASRLAGDEQYF. DNA of the CDR3: TGTGCCAGCAGACTAGCGGGAGACGAGCAGTACTTC.

The gene calls are TRBV7-2 and TRBJ2-5; a weak D match, TRBD2 (6 bases). The germline V and J ends were trimmed by 4 bases and 5 bases, with 14 bases remaining between them. The CDR3 extends over 14 amino acids. CDR1 SGHTA and CDR2 FQGNSA come from the germline V gene. CDR3 sequence reads: CASSSGLAGETQYF. The CDR3 nucleotides are TGTGCCAGCAGCTCGGGACTCGCCGGGGAGACCCAGTACTTC.

This chain links TRBV10-3 with TRBJ1-5; D perhaps matches TRBD1 (6 bases). Germline V gives CDR1 ENHRY, CDR2 SYGVKD. The V and J ends lost 9 bases and 4 bases respectively, with 10 bases between them. The CDR3 extends over 12 amino acids. In DNA form, the CDR3 reads TGTGCCATTAGGGACACGAATCAGCCCCAGCATTTT. It yields the protein CAIRDTNQPQHF.

V is TRBV28 and J is TRBJ2-5, with 10 bases lining up with TRBD1. Losses at the gene ends were 3 bases for V and 5 bases for J; bases not matched to a gene: 9. Germline values: CDR1 MDHEN, CDR2 SYDVKM. CDR3 length equals 16 residues. The CDR3 nucleotides are TGTGCCAGCAGTTTCACTAGACAGGGGGCTTGGGAGACCCAGTACTTC. Translation gives CASSFTRQGAWETQYF.

The rearrangement uses TRBV11-2 and TRBJ2-5; possibly TRBD2 for D (7 bases). The CDR3 totals 15 residues. V shed 7 bases and J shed 1 base, with 16 bases lying between them. Germline V CDR1 and CDR2: SGHAT, FQNNGV. In DNA form, the CDR3 reads TGTGCCAGCACTATAACGGGGGGCGTCCAAGAGACCCAGTACTTC. It encodes CASTITGGVQETQYF.

This clone was observed a handful of times. This chain uses TRBV10-2 with TRBJ2-2; possibly TRBD2 for D (6 bases). The CDR3 is made up of 15 amino acids. CDR1 and CDR2 (germline): WSHSY, SAAADI. Trimming left V 4 bases short and J 4 bases short, with 13 bases between. The CDR3 region is CASSGHGGSTGELFF. CDR3 coding DNA: TGCGCCAGCAGTGGGCATGGGGGGAGCACCGGGGAGCTGTTTTTT.

The gene calls are TRBV6-6 and TRBJ2-7; D is perhaps TRBD1 (6 bases). V was clipped by 6 bases and J by 7 bases, with 25 bases between them. CDR3 length: 16 amino acids. Germline CDR1 is MNHNY and CDR2 is SVGAGI (reference sequence). CDR3 DNA: TGTGCCAGCAGCCGAGGCAGGCAGGGGATGACTGGAGAGCAGTACTTC. Its translation: CASSRGRQGMTGEQYF.

By sample share, this clone is medium-sized (0.01 to 0.1%). The rearrangement links TRBV11-2 to TRBJ2-7; D gene ambiguous. Per germline, CDR1 SGHAT and CDR2 FQNNGV. The germline V and J ends were trimmed by 0 bases and 3 bases, with 9 bases remaining between them. The CDR3 spans 14 residues. The CDR3 coding sequence is TGTGCCAGCAGCTTAGATGCAGTTCTCTACGAGCAGTACTTC. Its protein is CASSLDAVLYEQYF.

This chain connects TRBV4-2 to TRBJ1-2; 7 bases agree with TRBD1. CDR3 length: 16 amino acids. V lost 5 bases to trimming and J lost 4 bases; unmatched junction nucleotides: 13. CDR1 is LGHNA, CDR2 YNFKEQ, per germline. In DNA, the CDR3 is TGTGCCAGCAGCTTAGCCCTACAGGGGAGAACCTATGGCTACACCTTC. The encoded protein is CASSLALQGRTYGYTF.

The chain is built from TRBV7-2 and TRBJ1-5; D unclear. This CDR3 spans 14 amino acids. Between the trimmed V and J ends, which lost 1 base and 3 bases, there was a span of 7 bases. Germline V lookup: CDR1 SGHTA, CDR2 FQGNSA. The CDR3: CASSLVSDNQPQHF. The DNA for the CDR3 is TGTGCCAGCAGCTTAGTGAGTGACAATCAGCCCCAGCATTTT.

The chain links TRBV5-4 to TRBJ2-3; D perhaps matches TRBD2 (6 bases). V was shortened by 4 bases and J by 0 bases, with 12 bases between the two germline ends. The CDR3 has 15 residues. Germline loops: CDR1 SGHNT, CDR2 YYREEE (reference sequence). CDR3 amino acids: CASSVPGLSTDTQYF. The DNA of the CDR3 is TGTGCCAGCAGCGTACCGGGACTCAGCACAGATACGCAGTATTTT.

The chain is built from TRBV6-5 and TRBJ1-3, with a possible D match to TRBD1 (5 bases). This CDR3 has 14 amino acids. Germline-derived CDR1 and CDR2 are MNHEY and SVGAGI. Trimming took 2 bases from V and 3 from J, leaving 8 bases between them. In DNA form, the CDR3 reads TGTGCCAGCAGTTACGGGACTTTTGGAAACACCATATATTTT. Translation: CASSYGTFGNTIYF.

The gene calls are TRBV27 and TRBJ1-6; D not certain. Germline CDR1 reads MNHEY; CDR2 reads SMNVEV (reference sequence). CDR3 size: 12 residues. The V end lost 3 bases, the J end lost 11 bases, and 8 bases lay between the germline ends. CDR3 sequence: CASSFGNPPLHF. The CDR3 coding sequence is TGTGCCAGCAGTTTCGGGAACCCACCCCTCCACTTT.

This clone is categorized as medium-sized. The rearrangement joins TRBV10-3 to TRBJ2-7; 11 bases are shared with TRBD1. CDR1 is ENHRY and CDR2 is SYGVKD in the germline V gene. The CDR3 spans 16 residues. J lost 0 bases, V lost 6 bases, and 7 bases had no gene match. CDR3 region: CAIRTPGQGASYEQYF. The DNA of the CDR3 is TGTGCCATCAGGACACCCGGACAGGGGGCCTCCTACGAGCAGTACTTC.

This clone has a single count. The rearrangement links TRBV27 to TRBJ1-1; 10 positions match TRBD1. Germline assignment: CDR1 MNHEY and CDR2 SMNVEV (reference sequence). V shed 10 bases, J shed 0 bases, and the junction held 5 bases outside the gene matches. CDR3 length equals 14 residues. The CDR3 DNA follows: TGTGCCACCTGGGACAGGGGTATGAACACTGAAGCTTTCTTT. This encodes CATWDRGMNTEAFF.

This chain links TRBV11-2 with TRBJ2-3, with 11 bases identical to TRBD2. Trimming removed 6 bases from V and 3 bases from J; junction bases left unmatched: 8. Germline V CDR1 and CDR2: SGHAT, FQNNGV. This CDR3 comprises 16 residues. The CDR3 region is CASSFTSGSRTDTQYF. CDR3 coding DNA: TGTGCCAGCAGTTTCACTAGCGGGAGTAGGACAGATACGCAGTATTTT. Full variable domain (remainder filled in from reference TRBV11-2 and TRBJ2-3): EAGVAQSPRYKIIEKRQSVAFWCNPISGHATLYWYQQILGQGPKLLIQFQNNGVVDDSQLPKDRFSAERLKGVDSTLKIQPAKLEDSAVYLCASSFTSGSRTDTQYFGPGTRLTVL.